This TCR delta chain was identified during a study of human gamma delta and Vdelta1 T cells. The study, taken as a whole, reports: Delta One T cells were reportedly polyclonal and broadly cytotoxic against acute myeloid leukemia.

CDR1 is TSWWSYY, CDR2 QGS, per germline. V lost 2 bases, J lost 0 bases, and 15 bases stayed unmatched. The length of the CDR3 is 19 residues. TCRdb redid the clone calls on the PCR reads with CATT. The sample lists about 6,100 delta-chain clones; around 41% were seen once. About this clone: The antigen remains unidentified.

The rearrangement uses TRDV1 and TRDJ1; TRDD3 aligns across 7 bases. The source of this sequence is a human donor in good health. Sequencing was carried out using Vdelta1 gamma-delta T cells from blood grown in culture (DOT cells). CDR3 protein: CALGESARGGIPYTDKLIF. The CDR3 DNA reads TGTGCTCTTGGGGAATCTGCGCGTGGGGGAATCCCGTACACCGATAAACTCATCTTT.